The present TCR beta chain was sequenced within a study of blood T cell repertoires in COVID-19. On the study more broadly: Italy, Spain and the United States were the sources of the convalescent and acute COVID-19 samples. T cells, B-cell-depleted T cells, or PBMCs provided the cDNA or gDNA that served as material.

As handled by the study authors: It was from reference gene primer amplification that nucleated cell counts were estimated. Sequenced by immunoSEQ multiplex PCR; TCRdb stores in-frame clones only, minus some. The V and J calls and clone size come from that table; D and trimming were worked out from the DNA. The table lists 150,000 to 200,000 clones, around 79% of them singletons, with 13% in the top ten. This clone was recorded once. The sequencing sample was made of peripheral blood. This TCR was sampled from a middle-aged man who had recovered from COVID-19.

The CDR3 reads CASSRGLAGGFGKNIQYF. In nucleotides, the CDR3 is TGTGCCAGCAGCCGGGGACTAGCGGGAGGCTTTGGCAAAAACATTCAGTACTTC. The chain joins TRBV28 to TRBJ2-4; 15 positions match TRBD2. Unmatched junction bases numbered 9, after V lost 6 bases and J lost 3 bases. The length of the CDR3 is 18 residues. Germline CDR1 MDHEN, CDR2 SYDVKM.